The 28 T cell receptor beta chains listed next were all sequenced from one sample in a study of OX40 agonist ivuxolimab in advanced cancers. The method was immunoSEQ multiplex PCR; TCRdb's version includes in-frame clones alone and lacks a portion of them. The sample consists of around 72,000 clones, roughly 90% of them appearing once. Sequencing was performed on CD4+ or CD8+ T cells sorted from blood, taken in a trial of the OX40 agonist ivuxolimab. Source of these receptors: an adult with an advanced solid tumor such as melanoma, head and neck, liver or kidney cancer.

V usage is TRBV9 and J usage is TRBJ1-2; D uncertain. The length of the CDR3 is 17 residues. The germline V gene encodes CDR1 SGDLS and CDR2 YYNGEE. Trimming took 2 bases from V and 6 from J, leaving 23 bases between them. CDR3 nucleotide sequence: TGTGCCAGCAGCGTGGGTCCTCGGGCATTGGGGAAGCATGGCTACACCTTC. Its translation is CASSVGPRALGKHGYTF.

The V call is TRBV5-8, the J call TRBJ2-3; D might be TRBD2 (7 bases). V lost 6 bases and J lost 6, with 26 bases in between. Germline lookup yields CDR1 SGHTS and CDR2 YDEGEE. The CDR3 has 17 residues. This chain's CDR3 is CASTPGGGTFFRDTQYF. In DNA, the CDR3 is TGTGCCAGCACCCCGGGCGGGGGCACATTTTTCAGGGATACGCAGTATTTT.

V is TRBV28 and J is TRBJ1-1, with a tentative D call TRBD1 (5 bases). V lost 7 bases and J lost 1, with 16 bases in between. This CDR3 spans 15 amino acids. Germline loops: CDR1 MDHEN, CDR2 SYDVKM. The CDR3 DNA follows: TGTGCCAGCACCGGGGGGTTAGGAGCGAACACTGAAGCTTTCTTT. Protein sequence: CASTGGLGANTEAFF.

The count of this clone is one. The chain uses TRBV6-6 and TRBJ2-1; 7 bases agree with TRBD2. V was pared by 5 bases and J by 2 bases, with 6 bases of the junction left unmatched. Germline V gives CDR1 MNHNY, CDR2 SVGAGI (reference sequence). The CDR3 is 15 amino acids. The CDR3 sequence: CASSRTGGTYNEQFF. CDR3 nucleotides: TGTGCCAGCAGTCGAACCGGGGGGACCTACAATGAGCAGTTCTTC.

V gene TRBV19 combines with J gene TRBJ2-2; tentative D call: TRBD2 (5 bases). The V gene lost 6 bases and the J gene lost 3 bases, with 8 bases spanning the gap. CDR3 length equals 13 residues. Germline V gene lookup returns CDR1 LNHDA and CDR2 SQIVND (reference sequence). In DNA, the CDR3 is TGTGCCAGTAGGGTGGAGGACACCGGGGAGCTGTTTTTT. Its protein product is CASRVEDTGELFF.

This clone is a singleton in its sample. The chain is built from TRBV19 and TRBJ2-1, with 11 nucleotides matching TRBD2. The V gene's germline CDR1 is LNHDA and CDR2 SQIVND (reference sequence). The CDR3 runs to 17 residues. Trimming cost V 4 bases and J 1 base; bases outside gene matches: 6. The CDR3 DNA is TGTGCCAGTAGTACTCAGACTAGCGGGACATCCTACAATGAGCAGTTCTTC. Translation gives CASSTQTSGTSYNEQFF.

This chain connects TRBV28 to TRBJ2-7; weak D call: TRBD1 (6 bases). CDR1 and CDR2 (germline): MDHEN, SYDVKM. The CDR3 has 13 residues. V shed 7 bases and J shed 2 bases, with 12 bases lying between them. This CDR3 is CASKSGETYEQYF. DNA of the CDR3: TGTGCCAGCAAGTCAGGGGAAACCTACGAGCAGTACTTC.

J is TRBJ2-1 and V is TRBV7-8; D is unclear. This CDR3 has 15 residues. Trimming shortened V by 7 bases and J by 4 bases, and 17 bases separated the two germline ends. Germline lookup yields CDR1 SGHVS and CDR2 FQNEAQ. The CDR3 loop is CASTSLVGPYNEQFF. In nucleotides, the CDR3 is TGTGCCAGCACTTCCCTTGTGGGCCCTTACAATGAGCAGTTCTTC.

V gene TRBV28 combines with J gene TRBJ2-2, with D possibly TRBD1 on 5 matching bases. The CDR3 consists of 13 residues. Per germline, CDR1 MDHEN and CDR2 SYDVKM. Trimming removed 7 bases at V and 6 bases at J, with 12 bases between. CDR3 bases: TGTGCCAGCAAATTGACAGTCCCCGGGGAGCTGTTTTTT. Translated: CASKLTVPGELFF.

V is TRBV30 and J is TRBJ2-7; TRBD2 might be the D (5 bases). With 0 bases removed from V and 2 bases from J, the gap between germline ends came to 8 bases. The CDR3 spans 13 residues. Germline V gives CDR1 GTSNPN, CDR2 SVGIG (reference sequence). The DNA of the CDR3 is TGTGCCTGGAGTGTAGGCGGGCCCTACGAGCAGTACTTC. Amino acid sequence: CAWSVGGPYEQYF. The full variable domain, rest sourced from reference TRBV30 and TRBJ2-7, is SQTIHQWPATLVQPVGSPLSLECTVEGTSNPNLYWYRQAAGRGLQLLFYSVGIGQISSEVPQNLSASRPQDRQFILSSKKLLLSDSGFYLCAWSVGGPYEQYFGPGTRLTVT.

The chain combines TRBV5-1 with TRBJ2-5; 7 bases are a match to TRBD1. This CDR3 has 14 residues. Germline CDR1 and CDR2: SGHRS and YFSETQ. The V and J ends lost 4 bases and 1 base, in that order; junction bases with no gene match: 4. The CDR3 DNA reads TGCGCCAGCAGCACAGGGGCTGGCCAAGAGACCCAGTACTTC. Protein product: CASSTGAGQETQYF.

This sequence joins TRBV28 and TRBJ1-2, with 8 bases identical to TRBD1. The CDR3 consists of 14 residues. Germline V gene lookup returns CDR1 MDHEN and CDR2 SYDVKM. J was trimmed by 4 bases and V by 4 bases; bases with no gene match: 5. In DNA, the CDR3 is TGTGCCAGCAGTTGGGGACAGGTCGCCTATGGCTACACCTTC. Encoded protein: CASSWGQVAYGYTF.

This chain uses TRBV5-6 with TRBJ2-1, with a tentative D call TRBD2 (6 bases). The CDR3 is 17 amino acids. V was cut by 1 base and J by 2 bases, with 16 bases left in between. Germline V gene lookup returns CDR1 SGHDT and CDR2 YYEEEE. The DNA of the CDR3 is TGTGCCAGCAGCTTGCGGGTTGGGGGGTGGCCCTACAATGAGCAGTTCTTC. It specifies CASSLRVGGWPYNEQFF.

The chain recombines TRBV28 with TRBJ1-5; TRBD1 is a possible D gene (5 bases). The CDR3 has 12 residues. Trimming removed 5 bases at V and 11 bases at J, with 13 bases between. The germline CDR1 and CDR2 sequences are MDHEN and SYDVKM. CDR3 nucleotide sequence: TGTGCCAGCAGTGCCCAGGGTTTAGCCCAGCATTTT. This translates into CASSAQGLAQHF.

This clone was seen a handful of times. The chain uses TRBV28 and TRBJ1-2, with D hard to call. This CDR3 contains 11 residues. CDR1 MDHEN and CDR2 SYDVKM come from the germline V gene. Trimming shortened V by 7 bases and J by 1 base, and 4 bases separated the two germline ends. CDR3 in amino acids: CASTSNYGYTF. The CDR3 coding sequence is TGTGCCAGCACGAGTAACTATGGCTACACCTTC.

This sequence joins TRBV7-2 and TRBJ2-5; 7 nucleotides match TRBD2. The CDR3 contains 15 residues. In germline, CDR1 is SGHTA, CDR2 FQGNSA. J was trimmed by 2 bases and V by 5 bases; bases with no gene match: 8. The DNA for the CDR3 is TGTGCCAGCAGCCCTCAGTGGGGGGGACAAGAGACCCAGTACTTC. Its translation is CASSPQWGGQETQYF.

This rearrangement joins TRBV11-1 to TRBJ1-6; D unresolved. With 0 bases removed from V and 8 bases from J, the gap between germline ends came to 5 bases. Germline CDR1 SGHAT, CDR2 FQDESV (reference sequence). The CDR3 runs to 13 residues. As DNA, the CDR3 is TGTGCCAGCAGCTTAGCGCGGTATTCACCCCTCCACTTT. Protein: CASSLARYSPLHF.

This chain joins TRBV29-1 and TRBJ2-5; D not resolved. The CDR3 totals 12 residues. The V end lost 4 bases, the J end lost 4 bases, and 10 bases lay between the germline ends. The V gene's germline CDR1 is SQVTM and CDR2 ANQGSEA. CDR3 sequence: CSVVAAVETQYF. The CDR3 bases are TGCAGCGTTGTGGCAGCCGTAGAGACCCAGTACTTC.

The chain has TRBV29-1 and TRBJ2-2, with TRBD2 identical over 9 bases. Germline trimming cut 6 bases from V and 0 bases from J; bases unmatched to any gene: 5. Germline V gene data show CDR1 as SQVTM and CDR2 as ANQGSEA. The length of the CDR3 is 15 residues. CDR3 coding DNA: TGCAGCGTAGGGACTAGCCTCCCGAACACCGGGGAGCTGTTTTTT. Protein product: CSVGTSLPNTGELFF.

The chain couples TRBV7-9 to TRBJ1-1, with D unresolved. CDR1 is SEHNR, CDR2 FQNEAQ, per germline (reference sequence). V was shortened by 3 bases and J by 1 base, with 18 bases between the two germline ends. The CDR3 loop spans 17 amino acids. CDR3 DNA: TGTGCCAGCAGCTTTCCCCCTATTGCAGGATGGAACACTGAAGCTTTCTTT. This codes for CASSFPPIAGWNTEAFF.

V gene TRBV6-5 combines with J gene TRBJ2-7; 7 positions match TRBD1. CDR1 and CDR2 (germline): MNHEY, SVGAGI. This CDR3 contains 11 residues. Germline trimming cut 6 bases from V and 6 bases from J; bases unmatched to any gene: 2. The CDR3 nucleotides read TGTGCCAGCAGGGGGACAGCCGAGCAGTACTTC. It translates to CASRGTAEQYF.

The chain joins TRBV7-9 to TRBJ2-3; a possible D gene is TRBD2 (6 bases). Trimming left V 3 bases short and J 1 base short, with 17 bases between. The CDR3 sequence is 17 residues long. Germline lookup yields CDR1 SEHNR and CDR2 FQNEAQ (reference sequence). CDR3 sequence reads: CASSFYGAGLGTDTQYF. CDR3 DNA sequence: TGTGCCAGCAGCTTTTATGGCGCGGGACTTGGCACAGATACGCAGTATTTT.

The CDR3: CASSPPLAGTDTQYF. The CDR3, as DNA: TGTGCCAGCTCACCACCCCTAGCTGGCACAGATACGCAGTATTTT. The V and J genes are TRBV18 and TRBJ2-3; possible D gene TRBD2, 5 bases. The CDR3 spans 15 residues. Germline V CDR1 and CDR2: KGHSH, LQKENI. Trimming took 0 bases from V and 1 from J, leaving 8 bases between them. The full variable domain, its missing parts supplied by reference TRBV18 and TRBJ2-3, is NAGVMQNPRHLVRRRGQEARLRCSPMKGHSHVYWYRQLPEEGLKFMVYLQKENIIDESGMPKERFSAEFPKEGPSILRIQQVVRGDSAAYFCASSPPLAGTDTQYFGPGTRLTVL.

The gene calls are TRBV11-2 and TRBJ1-1; a weak D match, TRBD1 (5 bases). Trimming left V 5 bases short and J 4 bases short, with 14 bases between. Germline CDR1 is SGHAT and CDR2 is FQNNGV. The CDR3 loop spans 14 amino acids. Here the CDR3 DNA reads TGTGCCAGCAGCGAGCAGGGTGGGTTCACTGAAGCTTTCTTT. This gives the protein CASSEQGGFTEAFF.

V gene TRBV11-1 combines with J gene TRBJ2-1, with TRBD2 matching over 9 bases. CDR3 length: 15 residues. Germline values: CDR1 SGHAT, CDR2 FQDESV (reference sequence). The J segment lost 8 bases and the V segment lost 1 base, leaving 6 bases of the junction unmatched. CDR3: CASSLGLAGTDEQFF. In DNA form, the CDR3 reads TGTGCCAGCAGCTTAGGTCTAGCGGGAACGGATGAGCAGTTCTTC.

This clone was seen only once. The chain is built from TRBV10-2 and TRBJ1-5; a possible D gene is TRBD1 (6 bases). This CDR3 has 14 residues. V was pared by 6 bases and J by 4 bases, with 13 bases between. The germline V gene has CDR1 WSHSY and CDR2 SAAADI. As DNA, the CDR3 is TGCGCCAGCAGACCACAGGGCCTTAATCAGCCCCAGCATTTT. Translation gives CASRPQGLNQPQHF.

V is TRBV11-3 and J is TRBJ2-1; D unresolved. The CDR3 sequence is 14 residues long. The germline CDR1 and CDR2 sequences are SGHNT and YENEEA. Trimming took 1 base from V and 4 from J, leaving 8 bases between them. The CDR3 is CASSLGYTYNEQFF. CDR3 coding DNA: TGTGCCAGCAGCTTAGGCTACACTTACAATGAGCAGTTCTTC.

V usage is TRBV19 and J usage is TRBJ2-7, with D tentatively TRBD1 or TRBD2 (5 bases each). The germline CDR1 and CDR2 sequences are LNHDA and SQIVND (reference sequence). The V end lost 7 bases, the J end lost 3 bases, and 22 bases lay between the germline ends. The CDR3 has 16 amino acids. CDR3: CASTHNTGGTIYEQYF. The CDR3 region has the DNA TGTGCCAGTACCCATAATACGGGTGGGACCATCTACGAGCAGTACTTC.